One and the same sample provided the 15 T cell receptor beta chains below, sequenced in a study of T cells in localized non-small cell lung cancer. Only in-frame clones appear in the TCRdb table, and some are missing; sequencing was by immunoSEQ multiplex PCR. The table shows roughly 38,000 clones, with more than 80% occurring only once. The sample here was peripheral blood mononuclear cells, taken before any cancer treatment. The receptor source for this set is a male donor aged 60 or over with stage II lung adenocarcinoma.

This clone appeared once. CDR3 in amino acids: CASSVERGDTEAFF. As DNA, the CDR3 is TGTGCCAGCAGCGTAGAGAGGGGAGACACTGAAGCTTTCTTT. The genes are TRBV9 and TRBJ1-1; a weak D match, TRBD1 (5 bases). CDR3 length equals 14 residues. Germline V CDR1 and CDR2: SGDLS, YYNGEE. Trimming stripped 0 bases from V and 3 bases from J, with 9 bases between.

The rearrangement links TRBV5-5 to TRBJ2-7; D is possibly TRBD1 (6 bases). Germline-derived CDR1 and CDR2 are SGHKS and YYEKEE (reference sequence). CDR3 length: 12 amino acids. The ends were cut back, 1 base at V and 5 bases at J, with 7 bases in the middle. DNA for the CDR3: TGTGCCAGCAGCTTGAGGACAGACGAGCAGTACTTC. It codes for CASSLRTDEQYF.

The rearrangement joins TRBV7-2 to TRBJ2-7; D unclear. V was trimmed by 1 base and J by 6 bases, leaving 7 bases between them. The CDR3 loop spans 12 amino acids. Germline CDR1 reads SGHTA; CDR2 reads FQGNSA. CDR3 residues: CASSLEIGEQYF. The CDR3 DNA is TGTGCCAGCAGCTTAGAGATTGGCGAGCAGTACTTC.

The V call is TRBV6-4, the J call TRBJ2-1; D may be TRBD2 (6 bases). Germline loops: CDR1 MRHNA, CDR2 SNTAGT. The CDR3 covers 13 residues. Trimming removed 5 bases at V and 9 bases at J, with 14 bases between. CDR3 sequence (DNA): TGTGCCAGCAGTAGGGACTTTTTAGGTGAGCAGTTCTTC. Protein: CASSRDFLGEQFF.

J is TRBJ2-1 and V is TRBV29-1; D gene ambiguous. The CDR3 loop spans 14 amino acids. V lost 0 bases, J lost 9 bases, and 15 bases lay in between. Germline CDR1 and CDR2: SQVTM and ANQGSEA. CDR3 sequence (DNA): TGCAGCGTTGAAGAGCCGGGTTTGAGAGGTGAGCAGTTCTTC. It codes for CSVEEPGLRGEQFF.

This clone was found once. The V and J genes are TRBV5-1 and TRBJ1-3, with D maybe TRBD1 (5 bases). V lost 0 bases and J 4 bases, leaving 8 bases between the germline ends. The length of the CDR3 is 14 residues. Germline V CDR1 and CDR2: SGHRS, YFSETQ. CDR3 region: CASSLGDGGNTIYF. The CDR3 nucleotides read TGCGCCAGCAGCTTGGGGGACGGAGGAAACACCATATATTTT.

The chain employs TRBV28 and TRBJ2-2, with unresolved D. The CDR3 length is 12 residues. Trimming left V 3 bases short and J 5 bases short, with 4 bases between. Germline CDR1 and CDR2: MDHEN and SYDVKM. CDR3 nucleotides: TGTGCCAGCAGTTTCGGGACCGGGGAGCTGTTTTTT. This sequence encodes CASSFGTGELFF.

The rearrangement joins TRBV20-1 to TRBJ1-2; no clear D. This CDR3 has 11 residues. Germline CDR1 DFQATT, CDR2 SNEGSKA (reference sequence). The V end lost 5 bases, the J end lost 8 bases, and 12 bases lay between the germline ends. The CDR3 DNA reads as TGCAGTGCTGGCAGAAGTTCCGGCTACACCTTC. Protein product: CSAGRSSGYTF.

This clone has only a few counts. This chain connects TRBV6-5 to TRBJ1-2; the match to TRBD1 covers 8 bases. The CDR3 length is 14 residues. Germline V gene data show CDR1 as MNHEY and CDR2 as SVGAGI. J lost 8 bases, V lost 6 bases, and 11 bases had no gene match. In DNA form, the CDR3 reads TGTGCCAGCAGCTTACGCCAGGGGGCGAGGGGCTACACCTTC. Its translation: CASSLRQGARGYTF.

This clone has a handful of counts. The V call is TRBV4-3, the J call TRBJ1-2; D unclear. Trimming took 0 bases from V and 8 from J, leaving 13 bases between them. This CDR3 contains 14 residues. Germline V gene data show CDR1 as LGHNA and CDR2 as YSLEER. DNA of the CDR3: TGCGCCAGCAGCCAAGAAGGACGGACGGGAGGCTACACCTTC. Its translation is CASSQEGRTGGYTF.

This clone appeared once. The CDR3 loop reads CASGRLAGGPGCNEQFF. DNA for the CDR3: TGCGCCAGCGGGAGACTAGCGGGAGGGCCAGGGTGCAATGAGCAGTTCTTC. V and J are TRBV10-1 and TRBJ2-1; 14 nucleotides agree with TRBD2. Trimming took 8 bases from V and 6 from J; bases not matched to a gene: 12. This CDR3 is 17 amino acids long. CDR1 is WNHNN, CDR2 SYGVQD, per germline (reference sequence).

This sequence joins TRBV6-1 and TRBJ1-2; D not certain. V lost 5 bases and J lost 8, with 9 bases in between. Germline lookup yields CDR1 MNHNS and CDR2 SASEGT. The CDR3 runs to 11 residues. CDR3 residues: CASSYMGGYTF. CDR3 nucleotides: TGTGCCAGCAGTTACATGGGCGGCTACACCTTC.

This clone was recorded only once. The rearrangement joins TRBV19 to TRBJ2-2, with no clear D. Trimming removed 4 bases at V and 6 bases at J, with 9 bases between. In germline, CDR1 is LNHDA, CDR2 SQIVND (reference sequence). The CDR3 totals 13 residues. The CDR3 loop reads CASSTYSAGELFF. CDR3 nucleotides: TGTGCCAGTAGTACATACAGCGCCGGGGAGCTGTTTTTT. The full variable domain, completed using reference TRBV19 and TRBJ2-2, is DGGITQSPKYLFRKEGQNVTLSCEQNLNHDAMYWYRQDPGQGLRLIYYSQIVNDFQKGDIAEGYSVSREKKESFPLTVTSAQKNPTAFYLCASSTYSAGELFFGEGSRLTVL.

The chain couples TRBV10-3 to TRBJ2-1; 8 nucleotides agree with TRBD2. Germline CDR1 ENHRY, CDR2 SYGVKD. The CDR3 contains 13 residues. With 0 bases clipped from V and 16 bases from J, the junction kept 8 bases outside the gene matches. The CDR3 sequence is CAISESSGTSGFF. The CDR3 region has the DNA TGTGCCATCAGTGAGTCGAGCGGGACTAGTGGCTTCTTC.

The rearrangement links TRBV28 to TRBJ1-5; D not resolved. The CDR3 is made up of 14 amino acids. From germline, CDR1 is MDHEN and CDR2 SYDVKM. V dropped 1 base and J dropped 3 bases, with 7 bases sitting between them. Written as DNA, the CDR3 is TGTGCCAGCAGTTTATATGACAACAATCAGCCCCAGCATTTT. Translation: CASSLYDNNQPQHF.